A single sample gave rise to the 5 T cell receptor beta chains below, sequenced in a study of cytomegalovirus exposure and HLA in healthy donors. TCRdb keeps only in-frame clones here, not all; method: immunoSEQ multiplex PCR. Of some 210,000 clones in the sample, around 86% were seen once. Sequencing was carried out using PBMCs. The origin of the receptors is a woman younger than 35 in good health and CMV-seropositive.

The chain joins TRBV30 to TRBJ2-3; TRBD1 agrees at 7 bases. CDR1 and CDR2 (germline): GTSNPN, SVGIG (reference sequence). The CDR3 runs 15 residues. V gave up 4 bases and J gave up 0 bases; unmatched junction bases: 7. This CDR3 reads CAWTFRDRSTDTQYF. In DNA, the CDR3 is TGTGCCTGGACCTTCCGGGACAGAAGCACAGATACGCAGTATTTT.

This sequence joins TRBV7-2 and TRBJ1-1; D is undetermined. CDR3 length: 13 residues. Trimming left V 3 bases short and J 3 bases short, with 8 bases between. CDR1 is SGHTA and CDR2 is FQGNSA in the germline V gene. CDR3 DNA sequence: TGTGCCAGCAGCTTCAGGAGGGACACTGAAGCTTTCTTT. Protein sequence: CASSFRRDTEAFF.

The chain couples TRBV18 to TRBJ2-4; TRBD1 agrees at 7 bases. Germline assignment: CDR1 KGHSH and CDR2 LQKENI. The CDR3 length is 13 residues. The ends lost 9 bases at V and 7 bases at J; junction bases unmatched: 9. The CDR3, as DNA: TGTGCCAGTCAAAGCGGACAGGACAACATTCAGTACTTC. This gives the protein CASQSGQDNIQYF.

This chain uses TRBV27 with TRBJ1-2; maybe TRBD1 (5 bases). The germline V gene encodes CDR1 MNHEY and CDR2 SMNVEV (reference sequence). The CDR3 has 13 residues. Deletions cut 3 bases from V and 6 bases from J, with 11 bases between. DNA of the CDR3: TGTGCCAGCAGTTTTCAGGGATCCAATGGCTACACCTTC. Translation: CASSFQGSNGYTF.

This clone has only one observation. CDR3: CASGTNNEQFF. For the CDR3, the DNA is TGTGCCAGCGGGACTAACAATGAGCAGTTCTTC. V usage is TRBV7-9 and J usage is TRBJ2-1, with TRBD2 identical over 7 bases. The V gene end was trimmed by 8 bases and the J gene end by 5 bases; junction bases not matched to a gene: 0. CDR1 and CDR2 from the germline V gene are SEHNR and FQNEAQ (reference sequence). The CDR3 extends over 11 amino acids. Full variable domain (missing parts from reference TRBV7-9 and TRBJ2-1): DTGVSQNPRHKITKRGQNVTFRCDPISEHNRLYWYRQTLGQGPEFLTYFQNEAQLEKSRLLSDRFSAERPKGSFSTLEIQRTEQGDSAMYLCASGTNNEQFFGPGTRLTVL.